Detailed here is one T cell receptor beta chain. These data originate in a study of blood T cell repertoires in COVID-19. Study-wide context: COVID-19 samples from acute and convalescent phases originated in the United States, Italy and Spain. The cDNA or gDNA used as material had been derived from T cells, B-cell-depleted T cells, or PBMCs.

In the original analysis: Researchers report that nucleated cell counts were estimated from reference gene primer amplification. Generated by immunoSEQ multiplex PCR, the TCRdb table keeps only in-frame clones and is missing some. The DNA was the basis for D and trimming; V, J and clone size are from that table. The table records approximately 60,000 clones, about four fifths of them present only once. The V and J ends lost 4 bases and 1 base respectively, with 16 bases between them. From germline, CDR1 is LGHNA and CDR2 YNFKEQ. There are 16 residues in the CDR3. This clonotype was obtained from a woman aged 80 or over with acute or convalescent COVID-19. The material sequenced was peripheral blood. The genes are TRBV4-2 and TRBJ1-1; D remains ambiguous. CDR3 region: CASSPDLFGWNTEAFF. Here the CDR3 DNA reads TGTGCCAGCAGCCCCGACCTATTCGGGTGGAACACTGAAGCTTTCTTT.